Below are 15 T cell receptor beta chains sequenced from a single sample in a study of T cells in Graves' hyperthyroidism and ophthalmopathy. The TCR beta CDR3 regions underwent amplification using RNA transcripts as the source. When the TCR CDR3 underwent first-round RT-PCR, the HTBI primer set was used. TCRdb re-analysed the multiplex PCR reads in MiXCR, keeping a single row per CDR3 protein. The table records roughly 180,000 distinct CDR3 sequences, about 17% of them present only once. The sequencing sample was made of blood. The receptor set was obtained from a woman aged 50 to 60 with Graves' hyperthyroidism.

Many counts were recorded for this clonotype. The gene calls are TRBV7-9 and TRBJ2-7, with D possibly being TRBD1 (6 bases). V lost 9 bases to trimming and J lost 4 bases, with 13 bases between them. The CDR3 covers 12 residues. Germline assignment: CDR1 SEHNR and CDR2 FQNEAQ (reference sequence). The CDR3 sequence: CASTRDNYEQYF. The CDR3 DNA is TGTGCCAGTACCCGGGACAATTACGAGCAGTACTTC.

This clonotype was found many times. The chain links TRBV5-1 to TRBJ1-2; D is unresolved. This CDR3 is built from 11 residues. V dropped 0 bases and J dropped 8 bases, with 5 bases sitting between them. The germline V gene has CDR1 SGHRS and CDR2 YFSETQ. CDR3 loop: CASSLDEGYTF. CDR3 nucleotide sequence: TGCGCCAGCAGCTTGGATGAGGGCTACACCTTC.

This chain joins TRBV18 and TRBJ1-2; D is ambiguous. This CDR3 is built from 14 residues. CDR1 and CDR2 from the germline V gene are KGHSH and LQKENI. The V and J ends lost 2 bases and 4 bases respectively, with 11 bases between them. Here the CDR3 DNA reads TGTGCCAGCTCACCAGGGAGATCCTTCTATGGCTACACCTTC. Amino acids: CASSPGRSFYGYTF.

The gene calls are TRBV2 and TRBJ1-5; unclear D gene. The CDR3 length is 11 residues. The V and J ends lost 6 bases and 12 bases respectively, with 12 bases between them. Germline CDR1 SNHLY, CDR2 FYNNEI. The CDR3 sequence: CASSGGLNQHF. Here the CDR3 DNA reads TGTGCCAGCAGCGGAGGACTTAACCAGCATTTT.

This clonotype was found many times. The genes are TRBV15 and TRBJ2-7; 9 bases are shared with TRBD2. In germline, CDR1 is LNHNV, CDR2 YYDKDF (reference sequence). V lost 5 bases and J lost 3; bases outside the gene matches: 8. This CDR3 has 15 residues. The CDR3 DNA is TGTGCCACCAGCGCTGGGACTAGCATAGGCTACGAGCAGTACTTC. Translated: CATSAGTSIGYEQYF.

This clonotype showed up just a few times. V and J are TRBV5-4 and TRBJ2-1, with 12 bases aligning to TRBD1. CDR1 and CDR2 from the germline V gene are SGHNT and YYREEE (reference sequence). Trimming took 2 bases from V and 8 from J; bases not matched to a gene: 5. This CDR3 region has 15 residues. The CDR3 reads CASSLPGQGAYEQFF. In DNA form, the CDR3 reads TGTGCCAGCAGCTTACCGGGACAGGGGGCTTATGAGCAGTTCTTC.

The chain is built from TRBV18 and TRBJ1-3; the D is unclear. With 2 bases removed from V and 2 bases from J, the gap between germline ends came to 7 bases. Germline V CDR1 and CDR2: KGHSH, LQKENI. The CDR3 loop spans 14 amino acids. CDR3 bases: TGTGCCAGCTCACCATCACGGACTGGAAACACCATATATTTT. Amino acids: CASSPSRTGNTIYF.

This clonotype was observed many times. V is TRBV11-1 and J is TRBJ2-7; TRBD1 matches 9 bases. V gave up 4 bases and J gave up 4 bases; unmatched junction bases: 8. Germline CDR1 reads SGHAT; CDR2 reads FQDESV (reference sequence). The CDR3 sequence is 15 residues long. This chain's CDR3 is CASSSTGGGFYEQYF. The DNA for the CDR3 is TGTGCCAGCAGCTCGACAGGGGGAGGTTTTTACGAGCAGTACTTC.

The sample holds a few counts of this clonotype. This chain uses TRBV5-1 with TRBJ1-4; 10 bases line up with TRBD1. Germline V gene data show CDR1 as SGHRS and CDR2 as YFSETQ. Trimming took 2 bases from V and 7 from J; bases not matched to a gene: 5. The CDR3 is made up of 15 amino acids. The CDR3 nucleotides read TGCGCCAGCAGCTTAGCCGGACAGGGGGTTGAAAAACTGTTTTTT. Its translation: CASSLAGQGVEKLFF.

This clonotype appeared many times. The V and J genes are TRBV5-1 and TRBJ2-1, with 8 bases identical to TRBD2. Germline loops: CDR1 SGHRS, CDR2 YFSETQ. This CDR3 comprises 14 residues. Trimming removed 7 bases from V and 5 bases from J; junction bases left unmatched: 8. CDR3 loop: CASAHGTSNNEQFF. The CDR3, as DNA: TGCGCCAGCGCTCACGGGACTAGTAACAATGAGCAGTTCTTC.

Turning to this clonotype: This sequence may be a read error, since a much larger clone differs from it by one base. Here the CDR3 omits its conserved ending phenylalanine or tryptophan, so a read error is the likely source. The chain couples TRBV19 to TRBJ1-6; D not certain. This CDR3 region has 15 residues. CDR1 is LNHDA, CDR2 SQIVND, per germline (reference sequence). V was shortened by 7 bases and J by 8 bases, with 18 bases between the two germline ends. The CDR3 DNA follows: TGTGCCAGTAAGGTATTGACCGATTCTTATTCACCCCTCCACTCT. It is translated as CASKVLTDSYSPLHS.

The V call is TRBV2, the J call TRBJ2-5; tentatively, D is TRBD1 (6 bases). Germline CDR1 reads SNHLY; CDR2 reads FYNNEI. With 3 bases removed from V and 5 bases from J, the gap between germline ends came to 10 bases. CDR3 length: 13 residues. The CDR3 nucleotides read TGTGCCAGCAGTGACTACAGGGAGGAGACCCAGTACTTC. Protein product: CASSDYREETQYF.

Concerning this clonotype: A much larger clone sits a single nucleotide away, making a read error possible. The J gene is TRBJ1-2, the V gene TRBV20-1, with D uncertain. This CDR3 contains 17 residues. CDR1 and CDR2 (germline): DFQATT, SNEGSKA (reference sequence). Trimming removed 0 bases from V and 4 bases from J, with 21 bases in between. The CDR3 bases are TGCAGTGCTAGAGATCTTCTGGGTGAATGGTTGCTCTATGGCTACACCTTC. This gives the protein CSARDLLGEWLLYGYTF.

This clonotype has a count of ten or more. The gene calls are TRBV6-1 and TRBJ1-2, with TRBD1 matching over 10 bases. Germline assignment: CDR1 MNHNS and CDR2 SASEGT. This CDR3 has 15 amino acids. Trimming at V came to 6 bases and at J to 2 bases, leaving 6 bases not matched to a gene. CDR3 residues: CASRALGQGNYGYTF. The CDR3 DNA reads TGTGCCAGCAGAGCCTTGGGACAGGGGAACTATGGCTACACCTTC.

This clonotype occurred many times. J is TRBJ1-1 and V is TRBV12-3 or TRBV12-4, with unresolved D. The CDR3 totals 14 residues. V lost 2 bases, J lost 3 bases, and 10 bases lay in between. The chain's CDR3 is CASSLREGHTEAFF. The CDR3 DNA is TGTGCCAGCAGTTTAAGGGAAGGGCACACTGAAGCTTTCTTT.